This T cell receptor beta chain was identified in a study of cytomegalovirus exposure and HLA in healthy donors. The wider study: Some 180 million T cells yielded 117 million unique TCR beta sequences in earlier analysis. Roughly 92 million unique TCRs, all from HLA-typed donors, were included in an early release of the data. Study-level points and caveats: A later examination showed that TCR association rates differed by HLA locus, with DRB1 most and HLA-C fewest. Investigators reported about 160 TCR beta chains as tied to cytomegalovirus.

With respect to this clone: No antigen is known for it.

Researchers ran the PCR with 60 Vbeta and 13 Jbeta primers. Here immunoSEQ multiplex PCR was the method, and the copy in TCRdb shows in-frame clones only, minus some. The sample gives 150,000 to 200,000 clones, approximately 83% of which show up once; approximately 1.2% is in the top ten. The sample was PBMCs. The TCR was taken from a boy aged 2 to 10 in good health and CMV-seronegative.

CDR3 sequence reads: CASSADRGREQYF. Written as DNA, the CDR3 is TGTGCCAGCAGCGCCGACAGGGGGCGTGAGCAGTACTTC. This sequence joins TRBV6-5 and TRBJ2-7; 10 bases are shared with TRBD1. V shed 6 bases and J 7 bases; nucleotides not matched to a gene: 6. CDR1 is MNHEY and CDR2 is SVGAGI in the germline V gene. The CDR3 is made up of 13 amino acids.